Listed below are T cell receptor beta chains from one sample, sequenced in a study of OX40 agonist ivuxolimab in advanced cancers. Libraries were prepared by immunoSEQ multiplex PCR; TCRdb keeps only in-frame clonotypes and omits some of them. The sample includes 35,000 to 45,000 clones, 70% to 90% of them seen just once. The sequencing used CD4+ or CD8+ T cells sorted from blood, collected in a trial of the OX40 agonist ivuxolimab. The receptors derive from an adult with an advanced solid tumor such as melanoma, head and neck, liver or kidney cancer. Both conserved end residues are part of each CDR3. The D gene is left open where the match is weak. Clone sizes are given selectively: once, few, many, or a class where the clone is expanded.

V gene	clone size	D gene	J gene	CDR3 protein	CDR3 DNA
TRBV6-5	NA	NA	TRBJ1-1	CASSYSQGLNTEAFF	TGTGCCAGCAGTTACTCACAGGGATTGAACACTGAAGCTTTCTTT
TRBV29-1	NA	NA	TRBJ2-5	CSSRERAAQYF	TGCAGCTCCCGGGAGCGTGCGGCCCAGTACTTC
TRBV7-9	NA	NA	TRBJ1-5	CASSSSGNQPQHF	TGTGCCAGCAGCTCGTCGGGGAATCAGCCCCAGCATTTT
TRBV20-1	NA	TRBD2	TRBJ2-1	CSARGQRGRVF	TGCAGTGCTCGCGGCCAGCGGGGGAGGGTCTTC
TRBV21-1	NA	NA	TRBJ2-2	CASSMNRANTGELFF	TGTGCCAGCAGCATGAACAGGGCGAACACCGGGGAGCTGTTTTTT
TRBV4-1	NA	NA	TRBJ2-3	CASSQGGGGASTDTQYF	TGCGCCAGCAGCCAAGGGGGAGGGGGGGCTAGCACAGATACGCAGTATTTT
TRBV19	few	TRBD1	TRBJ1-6	CASSHRQGGSYNSPLHF	TGTGCCAGTAGTCATCGACAGGGAGGCTCCTATAATTCACCCCTCCACTTT
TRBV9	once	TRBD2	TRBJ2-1	CASSSPRGSGTSSYNEQFF	TGTGCCAGCAGCTCCCCAAGGGGTAGCGGGACAAGCTCCTACAATGAGCAGTTCTTC
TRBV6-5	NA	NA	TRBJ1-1	CASRMQGIAEAFF	TGTGCCAGCAGAATGCAGGGGATCGCTGAAGCTTTCTTT
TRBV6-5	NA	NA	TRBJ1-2	CASSYSWQNRGYTF	TGTGCCAGCAGTTACTCGTGGCAGAATAGAGGCTACACCTTC
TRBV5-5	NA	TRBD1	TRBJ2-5	CASSRTGVRETQYF	TGTGCCAGCAGCAGGACAGGGGTTCGGGAGACCCAGTACTTC
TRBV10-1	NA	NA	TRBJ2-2	CASSRRPLNTGELFF	TGCGCCAGCAGTCGACGGCCCCTAAACACCGGGGAGCTGTTTTTT
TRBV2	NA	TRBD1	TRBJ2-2	CALRTGAMNTGELFF	TGTGCCTTACGGACAGGAGCTATGAACACCGGGGAGCTGTTTTTT
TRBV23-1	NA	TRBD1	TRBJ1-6	CASREQGANNSPLHF	TGCGCCAGCAGGGAACAGGGGGCCAATAATTCACCCCTCCACTTT